This T cell receptor beta chain derives from a study of T cells in Graves' hyperthyroidism and ophthalmopathy. Researchers took RNA transcripts and amplified the TCR beta CDR3 regions from them. The HTBI primer set was used in a first-round RT-PCR of the TCR CDR3. TCRdb itself ran the multiplex PCR reads through MiXCR, one entry per CDR3 protein. Of 600,000 or so distinct CDR3 sequences listed, roughly 15% were seen once; the top ten hold around 13%. This clonotype was seen many times. The sequenced sample consisted of blood. The clonotype was recovered from a woman between 50 and 59 years old with Graves' ophthalmopathy.

This CDR3 is CASKTTAGTGELFF. Written as DNA, the CDR3 is TGTGCCAGCAAGACGACAGCCGGCACCGGGGAGCTGTTTTTT. The V and J genes are TRBV6-1 and TRBJ2-2; D is perhaps TRBD1 (5 bases). The CDR3 has 14 residues. The V and J ends lost 7 bases and 4 bases respectively, with 13 bases between them. Germline-derived CDR1 and CDR2 are MNHNS and SASEGT.